This passage covers 3 T cell receptor beta chains from one sample sequenced in a study of T cell repertoires in cytomegalovirus infection. Using its own MiXCR run on the reads, TCRdb lists one record per CDR3 protein. The table shows around 800,000 distinct CDR3 sequences, with 30% to 35% occurring only once. These TCRs' antigens remain unknown. Material: cultured CD8+ T cells from PBMCs, obtained from culture after CMV antigen stimulation. Receptors were obtained from a human donor in good health (CMV status not recorded). Some clones in this sample may be carry-over from other donors' samples.

This clonotype was recorded a few times. V gene TRBV7-6 combines with J gene TRBJ2-2; tentatively, D is TRBD2 (6 bases). The CDR3 totals 15 residues. Germline CDR1 reads SGHVS; CDR2 reads FNYEAQ. The V gene lost 6 bases and the J gene lost 3 bases, with 14 bases spanning the gap. CDR3 region: CASSRGTSDTGELFF. CDR3 sequence (DNA): TGTGCCAGCAGTCGTGGGACTTCCGACACCGGGGAGCTGTTTTTT.

The gene calls are TRBV7-6 and TRBJ2-1; TRBD2 agrees at 10 bases. CDR1 and CDR2 (germline): SGHVS, FNYEAQ. V gave up 3 bases and J gave up 4 bases; unmatched junction bases: 9. The CDR3 covers 17 residues. The DNA of the CDR3 is TGTGCCAGCAGCTTGGGCTGGGTAGCGGGGGGATACAATGAGCAGTTCTTC. Translation gives CASSLGWVAGGYNEQFF.

The gene calls are TRBV12-3 or TRBV12-4 and TRBJ1-3; a possible D gene is TRBD1 (5 bases). V shed 4 bases and J shed 2 bases, with 12 bases lying between them. This CDR3 has 15 amino acids. In DNA form, the CDR3 reads TGTGCCAGCAGTTCTTGGGACTCCGCTGGAAACACCATATATTTT. It translates to CASSSWDSAGNTIYF.